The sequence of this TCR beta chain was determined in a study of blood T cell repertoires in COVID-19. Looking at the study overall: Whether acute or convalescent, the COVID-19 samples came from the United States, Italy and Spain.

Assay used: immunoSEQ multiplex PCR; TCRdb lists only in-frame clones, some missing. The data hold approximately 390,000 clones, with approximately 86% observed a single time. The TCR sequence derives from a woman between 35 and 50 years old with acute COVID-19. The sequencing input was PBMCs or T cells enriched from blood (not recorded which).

The CDR3 is CAPSPSTIYF. The CDR3 bases are TGCGCCCCCTCCCCGAGCACCATATATTTT. V gene TRBV10-1 combines with J gene TRBJ1-3; unclear D gene. Germline assignment: CDR1 WNHNN and CDR2 SYGVQD (reference sequence). The CDR3 has 10 residues. Trimming took 11 bases from V and 9 from J, leaving 11 bases between them.